The 23 T cell receptor beta chains listed next were all sequenced from one sample in a study of T cell responses to AZD1222 COVID-19 vaccine. TCRdb keeps only in-frame clones here, not all; method: immunoSEQ multiplex PCR. This table has about 160,000 clones, about 90% appearing once. The specimen comprised peripheral blood, sampled on day 0 of AZD1222 vaccination. These receptors came from an adult in good health.

The chain carries TRBV5-1 and TRBJ1-1; D is uncertain. CDR3 size: 14 residues. Germline lookup yields CDR1 SGHRS and CDR2 YFSETQ. The V end was cut by 2 bases, the J end by 4 bases, with 12 bases between. The CDR3 sequence: CASSLRAQATEAFF. In nucleotides, the CDR3 is TGCGCCAGCAGCTTAAGGGCCCAAGCCACTGAAGCTTTCTTT. The full variable domain, with the rest looked up from reference TRBV5-1 and TRBJ1-1, is KAGVTQTPRYLIKTRGQQVTLSCSPISGHRSVSWYQQTPGQGLQFLFEYFSETQRNKGNFPGRFSGRQFSNSRSEMNVSTLELGDSALYLCASSLRAQATEAFFGQGTRLTVV.

V usage is TRBV9 and J usage is TRBJ1-4; TRBD1 might be the D (6 bases). V lost 0 bases and J lost 4, with 13 bases in between. Germline V gene sequence: CDR1 SGDLS, CDR2 YYNGEE. The CDR3 has 16 residues. The CDR3 protein is CASSVGFQGSNEKLFF. DNA of the CDR3: TGTGCCAGCAGCGTAGGATTTCAGGGGAGTAATGAAAAACTGTTTTTT.

The rearrangement uses TRBV5-7 and TRBJ2-5; the D gene is possibly TRBD2 (6 bases). TRBV5-7 is identified as an open reading frame with a role that is uncertain. The germline V and J ends were trimmed by 4 bases and 3 bases, with 10 bases remaining between them. The length of the CDR3 is 13 residues. The CDR3 DNA reads as TGTGCCAGCAGCACGGGACTCGAAGAGACCCAGTACTTC. Its translation is CASSTGLEETQYF.

V is TRBV19 and J is TRBJ1-4, with D unclear. The CDR3 extends over 16 amino acids. Trimming removed 1 base at V and 0 bases at J, with 9 bases between. The germline gives CDR1 LNHDA, CDR2 SQIVND (reference sequence). The CDR3 reads CASSIGAAATNEKLFF. The CDR3 DNA reads TGTGCCAGTAGTATAGGAGCCGCTGCAACTAATGAAAAACTGTTTTTT.

The V gene is TRBV5-4, the J gene TRBJ1-6; 7 positions match TRBD1. J was trimmed by 7 bases and V by 1 base; bases with no gene match: 8. The CDR3 loop spans 16 amino acids. Germline V gene sequence: CDR1 SGHNT, CDR2 YYREEE (reference sequence). The CDR3: CASSLLSTGSNSPLHF. The CDR3 nucleotides are TGTGCCAGCAGCTTGTTGTCGACAGGGAGCAATTCACCCCTCCACTTT. The whole variable domain, remainder taken from reference TRBV5-4 and TRBJ1-6, is ETGVTQSPTHLIKTRGQQVTLRCSSQSGHNTVSWYQQALGQGPQFIFQYYREEENGRGNFPPRFSGLQFPNYSSELNVNALELDDSALYLCASSLLSTGSNSPLHFGNGTRLTVT.

The rearrangement links TRBV5-4 to TRBJ2-7; D is ambiguous. Trimming shortened V by 4 bases and J by 3 bases, and 17 bases separated the two germline ends. The CDR3 is made up of 15 amino acids. The V gene's germline CDR1 is SGHNT and CDR2 YYREEE (reference sequence). CDR3 nucleotide sequence: TGTGCCAGCAGCCAGCTAAGAGAGGTTCACTACGAGCAGTACTTC. As protein: CASSQLREVHYEQYF.

The chain joins TRBV6-2 or TRBV6-3 to TRBJ2-5, with D perhaps TRBD1 (6 bases). This CDR3 is built from 14 residues. Trimming left V 5 bases short and J 4 bases short, with 14 bases between. From germline, CDR1 is MNHEY and CDR2 SVGEGT. The CDR3 DNA reads as TGTGCCAGCAGTCCAGAGGACAGTCCAGAGACCCAGTACTTC. This sequence encodes CASSPEDSPETQYF.

The chain carries TRBV6-5 and TRBJ2-7; weak D call: TRBD1 (6 bases). The CDR3 has 14 amino acids. Germline assignment: CDR1 MNHEY and CDR2 SVGAGI. V lost 2 bases and J lost 0, with 8 bases in between. The chain's CDR3 is CASSYGQSSYEQYF. The CDR3 nucleotides are TGTGCCAGCAGTTACGGACAGAGCTCCTACGAGCAGTACTTC.

Here the CDR3 DNA reads TGTGCCAGCAGTTACTTCGGGGAGAAAAACATTCAGTACTTC. Translating gives CASSYFGEKNIQYF. J is TRBJ2-4 and V is TRBV6-5; D may be TRBD2 (5 bases). This CDR3 spans 14 amino acids. Germline V CDR1 and CDR2: MNHEY, SVGAGI. V was cut by 1 base and J by 4 bases, with 8 bases left in between.

This sequence joins TRBV10-3 and TRBJ1-1; D not resolved. CDR1 and CDR2 from the germline V gene are ENHRY and SYGVKD. Trimming shortened V by 0 bases and J by 2 bases, and 7 bases separated the two germline ends. The length of the CDR3 is 14 residues. The CDR3 region has the DNA TGTGCCATCAGTGAGTCGGGAGGTAACACTGAAGCTTTCTTT. This translates into CAISESGGNTEAFF.

The V and J genes are TRBV5-1 and TRBJ1-1, with 7 bases lining up with TRBD1. V lost 4 bases to trimming and J lost 7 bases; unmatched junction nucleotides: 10. The CDR3 length is 14 residues. Germline V gene sequence: CDR1 SGHRS, CDR2 YFSETQ. DNA for the CDR3: TGCGCCAGCAGCCCTGTCCCGGGACAGCGTGAAGCTTTCTTT. It codes for CASSPVPGQREAFF. The full variable domain, its missing parts supplied by reference TRBV5-1 and TRBJ1-1, is KAGVTQTPRYLIKTRGQQVTLSCSPISGHRSVSWYQQTPGQGLQFLFEYFSETQRNKGNFPGRFSGRQFSNSRSEMNVSTLELGDSALYLCASSPVPGQREAFFGQGTRLTVV.

CDR3 DNA sequence: TGTGCCAGCAGCCAAACAGTGGGAGGGCCGGGAGCCAAAAACATTCAGTACTTC. This gives the protein CASSQTVGGPGAKNIQYF. The rearrangement uses TRBV7-3 and TRBJ2-4; 7 positions match TRBD2. Germline assignment: CDR1 SGHTA and CDR2 FQGTGA. The length of the CDR3 is 18 residues. V shed 5 bases, J shed 0 bases, and the junction held 13 bases outside the gene matches.

The chain carries TRBV28 and TRBJ2-1; perhaps TRBD1 as D (6 bases). Germline CDR1 is MDHEN and CDR2 is SYDVKM. V lost 8 bases and J lost 7, with 15 bases in between. This CDR3 has 13 residues. In DNA form, the CDR3 reads TGTGCCAGCCGTAAGGGGGTCGGGAATGAGCAGTTCTTC. It specifies CASRKGVGNEQFF.

The CDR3: CASSRDASYEQYF. The CDR3 DNA reads as TGTGCCAGCAGCCGAGACGCGAGCTACGAGCAGTACTTC. The chain couples TRBV7-8 to TRBJ2-7; the D is unclear. This CDR3 has 13 amino acids. V was shortened by 5 bases and J by 3 bases, with 11 bases between the two germline ends. From germline, CDR1 is SGHVS and CDR2 FQNEAQ.

The V call is TRBV15, the J call TRBJ1-2, with 9 nucleotides matching TRBD1. The germline gives CDR1 LNHNV, CDR2 YYDKDF (reference sequence). The CDR3 contains 17 residues. Trimming cost V 0 bases and J 4 bases; bases outside gene matches: 9. CDR3 in amino acids: CATSRELGQGPGYGYTF. The CDR3 DNA sequence: TGTGCCACCAGCAGAGAACTAGGACAGGGGCCGGGCTATGGCTACACCTTC.

This chain joins TRBV9 and TRBJ2-3; 9 bases map to TRBD2. The J segment lost 2 bases and the V segment lost 3 bases, leaving 4 bases of the junction unmatched. Per the germline V gene, CDR1 is SGDLS and CDR2 is YYNGEE. The CDR3 covers 15 residues. In DNA, the CDR3 is TGTGCCAGCAGCGGACTAGCGGTGTACACAGATACGCAGTATTTT. It translates to CASSGLAVYTDTQYF.

V usage is TRBV19 and J usage is TRBJ1-5; D gene ambiguous. CDR1 and CDR2 from the germline V gene are LNHDA and SQIVND (reference sequence). This CDR3 is 12 amino acids long. Trimming removed 9 bases from V and 5 bases from J, with 11 bases in between. The DNA of the CDR3 is TGTGCCAGCAGTCGAAGGGATCAGCCCCAGCATTTT. Translating gives CASSRRDQPQHF.

The rearrangement uses TRBV29-1 and TRBJ1-2; D is perhaps TRBD1 (6 bases). The CDR3 sequence is 12 residues long. Trimming stripped 5 bases from V and 7 bases from J, with 14 bases between. Germline V gives CDR1 SQVTM, CDR2 ANQGSEA. CDR3 nucleotides: TGCAGCGTTTCAGGGGAAATGGGTGGCTACACCTTC. It yields the protein CSVSGEMGGYTF.

This sequence joins TRBV30 and TRBJ1-2; no definite D call. The CDR3 is 13 residues long. Germline V CDR1 and CDR2: GTSNPN, SVGIG (reference sequence). The V and J ends lost 1 base and 1 base respectively, with 7 bases between them. The CDR3 DNA is TGTGCCTGGAGTGAAAACGATAACTATGGCTACACCTTC. Encoded protein: CAWSENDNYGYTF.

J is TRBJ2-5 and V is TRBV5-1; D remains ambiguous. Trimming took off 2 bases at V and 4 bases at J, with 9 bases between the two ends. The CDR3 has 13 amino acids. The germline gives CDR1 SGHRS, CDR2 YFSETQ. As DNA, the CDR3 is TGCGCCAGCAGCTTCGGCACCCCAGAGACCCAGTACTTC. It specifies CASSFGTPETQYF. The full variable domain, in which reference TRBV5-1 and TRBJ2-5 provide the parts outside the CDR3, is KAGVTQTPRYLIKTRGQQVTLSCSPISGHRSVSWYQQTPGQGLQFLFEYFSETQRNKGNFPGRFSGRQFSNSRSEMNVSTLELGDSALYLCASSFGTPETQYFGPGTRLLVL.

The table lists this clone with a count of one. CDR3 coding DNA: TGTGCCAGCAGTTCTTTCTGGACTAGCGGGTACGAGCAGTACTTC. Translated, it gives CASSSFWTSGYEQYF. J is TRBJ2-7 and V is TRBV28; TRBD2 matches 11 bases. J lost 4 bases, V lost 4 bases, and 6 bases had no gene match. The CDR3 contains 15 residues. The germline CDR1 and CDR2 sequences are MDHEN and SYDVKM.

The chain is built from TRBV7-8 and TRBJ1-1, with TRBD1 matching 10 bases. The germline CDR1 and CDR2 sequences are SGHVS and FQNEAQ. Trimming cost V 1 base and J 6 bases; bases outside gene matches: 2. The CDR3 totals 14 residues. The CDR3 coding sequence is TGTGCCAGCAGCTTAGGGACAGGGGGTGCTGAAGCTTTCTTT. Its translation: CASSLGTGGAEAFF.

The V call is TRBV28, the J call TRBJ1-4; D is uncertain. The CDR3 loop spans 15 amino acids. The germline V and J ends were trimmed by 5 bases and 6 bases, with 16 bases remaining between them. Germline V gene data show CDR1 as MDHEN and CDR2 as SYDVKM. This CDR3 is CASSPTTGRDEKLFF. The CDR3 DNA reads TGTGCCAGCAGTCCTACGACCGGGAGGGATGAAAAACTGTTTTTT. Full variable domain (remainder filled in from reference TRBV28 and TRBJ1-4): DVKVTQSSRYLVKRTGEKVFLECVQDMDHENMFWYRQDPGLGLRLIYFSYDVKMKEKGDIPEGYSVSREKKERFSLILESASTNQTSMYLCASSPTTGRDEKLFFGSGTQLSVL.